The 30 T cell receptor beta chains given below trace back to one sample, sequenced in a study of shared clonotypes between healthy human individuals. Some clones are missing from TCRdb's copy, which holds only in-frame ones; the method was immunoSEQ multiplex PCR. The sample has about 380,000 clones, around 96% seen once. The sample comprised memory CD8+ T cells sorted from blood. Regarding subset: CD45RO+ cells pooled with CCR7-negative TemRA cells. The receptors originated from a man aged 30-40 years in good health.

The chain uses TRBV6-1 and TRBJ1-4; D gene ambiguous. Trimming stripped 3 bases from V and 3 bases from J, with 14 bases between. The CDR3 totals 16 residues. CDR1 and CDR2 from the germline V gene are MNHNS and SASEGT. DNA of the CDR3: TGTGCCAGCAGTGATATGTTTGGAGGGTCTAATGAAAAACTGTTTTTT. Protein sequence: CASSDMFGGSNEKLFF.

The V call is TRBV5-1, the J call TRBJ2-2; no clear D gene. Trimming left V 2 bases short and J 1 base short, with 6 bases between. This CDR3 is 14 amino acids long. Germline CDR1 SGHRS, CDR2 YFSETQ. CDR3 residues: CASSFGENTGELFF. CDR3 in DNA: TGCGCCAGCAGCTTTGGGGAGAACACCGGGGAGCTGTTTTTT.

The chain combines TRBV2 with TRBJ2-3, with D perhaps assigned TRBD1 or TRBD2 (5 bases each). Between the trimmed V and J ends, which lost 4 bases and 8 bases, there was a span of 25 bases. Germline V gene data show CDR1 as SNHLY and CDR2 as FYNNEI. The CDR3 covers 17 residues. The CDR3 nucleotides read TGTGCCAGCAGTGTGCGGGTATGGGGCTTGACGCAGGGTACGCAGTATTTT. This translates into CASSVRVWGLTQGTQYF.

This chain links TRBV7-9 with TRBJ2-7; maybe TRBD2 (6 bases). The length of the CDR3 is 13 residues. V lost 5 bases to trimming and J lost 3 bases, with 11 bases between them. Germline V gene sequence: CDR1 SEHNR, CDR2 FQNEAQ (reference sequence). The CDR3 region is CASSPVGGYEQYF. The CDR3 bases are TGTGCCAGCAGCCCCGTCGGGGGCTACGAGCAGTACTTC.

The chain is built from TRBV30 and TRBJ1-1; 8 bases fit TRBD1. Trimming at V came to 2 bases and at J to 2 bases, leaving 7 bases not matched to a gene. The CDR3 is 15 amino acids. The germline V gene encodes CDR1 GTSNPN and CDR2 SVGIG (reference sequence). The CDR3 here is CAWSTPRGRNTEAFF. For the CDR3, the DNA is TGTGCCTGGAGTACGCCCAGGGGGCGAAACACTGAAGCTTTCTTT.

The chain couples TRBV6-1 to TRBJ2-1, with D unclear. CDR3 length: 14 residues. Germline-derived CDR1 and CDR2 are MNHNS and SASEGT. With 6 bases removed from V and 0 bases from J, the gap between germline ends came to 9 bases. This chain's CDR3 is CASRRPSSYNEQFF. In DNA, the CDR3 is TGTGCCAGCAGGCGGCCGAGCTCCTACAATGAGCAGTTCTTC.

In the case of this clone: This sample also contains other DNA sequences that code for the same CDR3. V and J are TRBV9 and TRBJ2-7, with no clear D. This CDR3 comprises 11 residues. V was clipped by 3 bases and J by 3 bases, with 4 bases between them. Germline CDR1 SGDLS, CDR2 YYNGEE. CDR3: CASSAGYEQYF. The CDR3 coding sequence is TGTGCCAGCAGCGCCGGCTACGAGCAGTACTTC.

The V call is TRBV4-1, the J call TRBJ1-1, with D unclear. Germline assignment: CDR1 MGHRA and CDR2 YSYEKL. Trimming removed 0 bases from V and 2 bases from J, with 10 bases in between. This CDR3 spans 15 amino acids. CDR3 sequence: CASSQEPRQNTEAFF. The CDR3 DNA is TGCGCCAGCAGCCAAGAGCCCAGGCAAAACACTGAAGCTTTCTTT.

The V gene is TRBV18, the J gene TRBJ2-3; 7 bases are shared with TRBD2. The CDR3 sequence is 15 residues long. Germline V CDR1 and CDR2: KGHSH, LQKENI. J lost 2 bases, V lost 6 bases, and 8 bases had no gene match. The CDR3 region has the DNA TGTGCCAGCTCGCCGTTGGGGAGGGACACAGATACGCAGTATTTT. Its translation is CASSPLGRDTDTQYF.

This chain joins TRBV5-6 and TRBJ2-6; TRBD2 might be the D (6 bases). Germline V lookup: CDR1 SGHDT, CDR2 YYEEEE. V lost 3 bases to trimming and J lost 0 bases, with 13 bases between them. CDR3 length: 17 amino acids. CDR3 in amino acids: CASSSRDSYSGANVLTF. The CDR3 region has the DNA TGTGCCAGCAGCTCTAGGGACTCTTACTCTGGGGCCAACGTCCTGACTTTC.

Worth noting for this clone: At the DNA level, this CDR3 is encoded by other sequences in the same sample as well. This sequence joins TRBV6-6 and TRBJ2-7; D not resolved. Germline lookup yields CDR1 MNHNY and CDR2 SVGAGI (reference sequence). CDR3 size: 15 residues. Between the trimmed V and J ends, which lost 3 bases and 0 bases, there was a span of 12 bases. This chain's CDR3 is CASSYSGRSSYEQYF. The CDR3 nucleotides read TGTGCCAGCAGTTATTCTGGCAGGAGCTCCTACGAGCAGTACTTC.

The chain employs TRBV18 and TRBJ1-1; D is ambiguous. Per the germline V gene, CDR1 is KGHSH and CDR2 is LQKENI. This CDR3 region has 14 residues. V gave up 6 bases and J gave up 1 base, with 12 bases separating them. The CDR3, as DNA: TGTGCCAGCTCTACACGGGATACGAACACTGAAGCTTTCTTT. It specifies CASSTRDTNTEAFF. Full variable domain (rest looked up from reference TRBV18 and TRBJ1-1): NAGVMQNPRHLVRRRGQEARLRCSPMKGHSHVYWYRQLPEEGLKFMVYLQKENIIDESGMPKERFSAEFPKEGPSILRIQQVVRGDSAAYFCASSTRDTNTEAFFGQGTRLTVV.

V usage is TRBV18 and J usage is TRBJ1-2; D is uncertain. V lost 10 bases and J 4 bases, leaving 10 bases between the germline ends. Germline V gene data show CDR1 as KGHSH and CDR2 as LQKENI. The CDR3 consists of 11 residues. The CDR3 region has the DNA TGTGCCACTACCGACACCTATGGCTACACCTTC. Encoded protein: CATTDTYGYTF.

The chain recombines TRBV10-2 with TRBJ2-3; 8 bases are a match to TRBD1. The CDR3 loop spans 15 amino acids. Germline values: CDR1 WSHSY, CDR2 SAAADI. The ends lost 3 bases at V and 3 bases at J; junction bases unmatched: 5. In DNA form, the CDR3 reads TGCGCCAGCAGTGAACCAGGACAGGGTACAGATACGCAGTATTTT. This encodes CASSEPGQGTDTQYF.

The chain uses TRBV5-1 and TRBJ1-2; D is unresolved. The length of the CDR3 is 14 residues. V was cut by 1 base and J by 0 bases, with 7 bases left in between. Germline V gene data show CDR1 as SGHRS and CDR2 as YFSETQ. As DNA, the CDR3 is TGCGCCAGCAGCTTGATGGCAGCTAACTATGGCTACACCTTC. Translated, it gives CASSLMAANYGYTF.

The DNA for the CDR3 is TGTGCCAGCAGGAGGGGGGGACAGGGGTCCTACGAGCAGTACTTC. Encoded protein: CASRRGGQGSYEQYF. This chain uses TRBV2 with TRBJ2-7; 10 nucleotides match TRBD1. Germline V gene lookup returns CDR1 SNHLY and CDR2 FYNNEI. The J segment lost 1 base and the V segment lost 6 bases, leaving 6 bases of the junction unmatched. CDR3 size: 15 residues.

The CDR3 bases are TGCGCCAGCAGCCCCAGAATACTAGCGGGAGGATCATATACGCAGTATTTT. Its translation is CASSPRILAGGSYTQYF. The chain joins TRBV4-1 to TRBJ2-3; TRBD2 matches 12 bases. The germline V gene has CDR1 MGHRA and CDR2 YSYEKL. J gave up 7 bases and V 4 bases, and 12 bases lay outside the gene matches. CDR3 size: 17 residues.

This clone was detected only once. The gene calls are TRBV2 and TRBJ2-3; D could derive from TRBD1 or TRBD2 (5 bases each). The V end lost 2 bases, the J end lost 6 bases, and 12 bases lay between the germline ends. Germline values: CDR1 SNHLY, CDR2 FYNNEI. This CDR3 contains 14 residues. The CDR3 reads CASSEQGTGDTQYF. As DNA, the CDR3 is TGTGCCAGCAGTGAACAAGGGACCGGGGATACGCAGTATTTT. Full variable domain (remainder filled in from reference TRBV2 and TRBJ2-3): EPEVTQTPSHQVTQMGQEVILRCVPISNHLYFYWYRQILGQKVEFLVSFYNNEISEKSEIFDDQFSVERPDGSNFTLKIRSTKLEDSAMYFCASSEQGTGDTQYFGPGTRLTVL.

The gene calls are TRBV6-5 and TRBJ2-7; weak D call: TRBD2 (6 bases). V dropped 2 bases and J dropped 6 bases, with 8 bases sitting between them. CDR1 and CDR2 (germline): MNHEY, SVGAGI. The CDR3 runs 12 residues. The CDR3 bases are TGTGCCAGCAGTTACATGGGGGGCGAGCAGTACTTC. Translation: CASSYMGGEQYF.

This rearrangement joins TRBV30 to TRBJ1-3; D is uncertain. Trimming stripped 4 bases from V and 0 bases from J, with 13 bases between. The CDR3 covers 15 residues. CDR1 GTSNPN and CDR2 SVGIG come from the germline V gene (reference sequence). The CDR3 is CAWNPAVSSGNTIYF. The CDR3 DNA reads as TGTGCCTGGAATCCGGCAGTTAGCTCTGGAAACACCATATATTTT.

This chain uses TRBV4-1 with TRBJ2-2, with 11 bases that match TRBD2. J was trimmed by 0 bases and V by 8 bases; bases with no gene match: 17. The germline V gene has CDR1 MGHRA and CDR2 YSYEKL. This CDR3 region has 20 residues. Here the CDR3 DNA reads TGCGCCAGCGGACCACGACTGCAGACTAGCGGGATTGCGAACACCGGGGAGCTGTTTTTT. It codes for CASGPRLQTSGIANTGELFF.

V gene TRBV27 combines with J gene TRBJ1-4, with a weak D call TRBD1 (5 bases). Germline CDR1 MNHEY, CDR2 SMNVEV (reference sequence). The CDR3 is 14 residues long. V was pared by 5 bases and J by 8 bases, with 15 bases between. The CDR3 here is CASSPGTSYEKLFF. In DNA, the CDR3 is TGTGCCAGCAGTCCAGGGACGAGCTACGAAAAACTGTTTTTT.

V usage is TRBV7-9 and J usage is TRBJ1-1; D uncertain. Germline V gene data show CDR1 as SEHNR and CDR2 as FQNEAQ (reference sequence). The CDR3 totals 16 residues. V dropped 3 bases and J dropped 0 bases, with 14 bases sitting between them. Here the CDR3 reads CASSFLDGYMNTEAFF. CDR3 DNA sequence: TGTGCCAGCAGCTTTTTAGACGGATACATGAACACTGAAGCTTTCTTT.

The V and J genes are TRBV18 and TRBJ2-3, with 7 bases that match TRBD2. The V gene's germline CDR1 is KGHSH and CDR2 LQKENI. CDR3 length: 15 amino acids. Trimming removed 4 bases from V and 2 bases from J; junction bases left unmatched: 6. For the CDR3, the DNA is TGTGCCAGCTCACATGGGACTAAACTCACAGATACGCAGTATTTT. This translates into CASSHGTKLTDTQYF.

The J gene is TRBJ2-1, the V gene TRBV28; the D gene is possibly TRBD1 (5 bases). Between the trimmed V and J ends, which lost 5 bases and 8 bases, there was a span of 10 bases. Germline assignment: CDR1 MDHEN and CDR2 SYDVKM. The CDR3 sequence is 12 residues long. CDR3 amino acids: CASSQQVDEQFF. In DNA, the CDR3 is TGTGCCAGCAGTCAACAGGTAGATGAGCAGTTCTTC. The whole variable domain, filled in from reference TRBV28 and TRBJ2-1, reads DVKVTQSSRYLVKRTGEKVFLECVQDMDHENMFWYRQDPGLGLRLIYFSYDVKMKEKGDIPEGYSVSREKKERFSLILESASTNQTSMYLCASSQQVDEQFFGPGTRLTVL.

V and J are TRBV29-1 and TRBJ2-7; D is undetermined. V was cut by 3 bases and J by 4 bases, with 10 bases left in between. The CDR3 is 12 amino acids. Per germline, CDR1 SQVTM and CDR2 ANQGSEA. The CDR3 DNA follows: TGCAGCGTTGAGGTGGTCCCATACGAGCAGTACTTC. Its translation is CSVEVVPYEQYF.

This clone was seen once. The chain is built from TRBV28 and TRBJ2-1; 14 bases map to TRBD2. The germline V gene encodes CDR1 MDHEN and CDR2 SYDVKM. With V trimmed by 5 bases and J by 8 bases, 8 bases remained unmatched. The CDR3 length is 16 residues. The CDR3 sequence: CASSKTGLAGGDEQFF. Here the CDR3 DNA reads TGTGCCAGCAGTAAGACTGGACTAGCGGGAGGTGATGAGCAGTTCTTC.

A single count supports this clone. This chain uses TRBV14 with TRBJ2-2, with D perhaps TRBD2 (5 bases). Germline V gene sequence: CDR1 SGHDN, CDR2 FVKESK. CDR3 length: 12 amino acids. V lost 9 bases, J lost 9 bases, and 14 bases lay in between. The DNA for the CDR3 is TGTGCCAGACGGACCGAGGGCCGGGAGCTGTTTTTT. Translation gives CARRTEGRELFF.

The chain carries TRBV11-2 and TRBJ2-1; D possibly corresponds to TRBD1 (6 bases). Trimming took 2 bases from V and 6 from J, leaving 14 bases between them. Per germline, CDR1 SGHAT and CDR2 FQNNGV. The CDR3 totals 15 residues. In DNA form, the CDR3 reads TGTGCCAGCAGCTTACAGGGGTTGGGCATCAATGAGCAGTTCTTC. Amino acids: CASSLQGLGINEQFF. Looking up the rest from reference TRBV11-2 and TRBJ2-1 gives the full variable domain: EAGVAQSPRYKIIEKRQSVAFWCNPISGHATLYWYQQILGQGPKLLIQFQNNGVVDDSQLPKDRFSAERLKGVDSTLKIQPAKLEDSAVYLCASSLQGLGINEQFFGPGTRLTVL.

The V gene is TRBV12-2, the J gene TRBJ2-1; the DNA was not compared with TRBD2, the D call given in the table. TRBV12-2 constitutes a pseudogene. This CDR3 is built from 21 residues. The CDR3 nucleotides read TGTGCAAGTCGCCGTATAGTGGGGGACTTGACTAGCGGGAGAGCCAACAATGAGCAGTTCTTC. This codes for CASRRIVGDLTSGRANNEQFF.